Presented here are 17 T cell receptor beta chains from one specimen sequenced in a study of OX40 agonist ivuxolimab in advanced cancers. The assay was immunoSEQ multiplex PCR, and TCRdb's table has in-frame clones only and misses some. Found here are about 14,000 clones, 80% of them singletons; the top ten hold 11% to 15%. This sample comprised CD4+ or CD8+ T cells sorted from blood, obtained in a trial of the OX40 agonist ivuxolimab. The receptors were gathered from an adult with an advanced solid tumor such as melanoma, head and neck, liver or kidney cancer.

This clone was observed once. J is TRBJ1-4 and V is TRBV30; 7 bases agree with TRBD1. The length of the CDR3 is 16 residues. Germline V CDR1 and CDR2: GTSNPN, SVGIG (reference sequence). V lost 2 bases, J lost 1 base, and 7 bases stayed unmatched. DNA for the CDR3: TGTGCCTGGAGTTTTGATCAGGGGGTAACTAATGAAAAACTGTTTTTT. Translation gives CAWSFDQGVTNEKLFF.

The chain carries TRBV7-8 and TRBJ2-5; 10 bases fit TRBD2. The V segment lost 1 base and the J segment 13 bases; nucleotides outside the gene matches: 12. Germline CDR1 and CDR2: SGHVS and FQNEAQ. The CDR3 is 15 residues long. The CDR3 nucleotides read TGTGCCAGCAGCTTAGAGGGGGGAGCGGGAGGGCGCTCGTACTTC. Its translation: CASSLEGGAGGRSYF.

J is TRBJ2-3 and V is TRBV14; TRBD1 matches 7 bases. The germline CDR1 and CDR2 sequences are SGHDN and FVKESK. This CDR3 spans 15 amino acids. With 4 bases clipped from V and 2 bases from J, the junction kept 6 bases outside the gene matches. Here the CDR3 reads CASSLLDRPTDTQYF. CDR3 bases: TGTGCCAGCAGCCTATTGGACAGGCCCACAGATACGCAGTATTTT.

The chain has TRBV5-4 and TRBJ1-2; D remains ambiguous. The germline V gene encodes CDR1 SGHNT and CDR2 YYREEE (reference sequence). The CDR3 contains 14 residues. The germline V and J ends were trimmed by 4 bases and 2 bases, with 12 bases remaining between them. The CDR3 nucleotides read TGTGCCAGCAGCCCTCTGAACCACAACTATGGCTACACCTTC. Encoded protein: CASSPLNHNYGYTF.

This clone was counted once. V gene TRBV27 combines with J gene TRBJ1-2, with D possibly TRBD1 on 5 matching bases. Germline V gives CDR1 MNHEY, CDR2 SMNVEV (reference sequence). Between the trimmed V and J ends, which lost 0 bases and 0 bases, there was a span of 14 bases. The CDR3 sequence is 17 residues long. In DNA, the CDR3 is TGTGCCAGCAGTTTATCGCCCTCGACAGAAGCTAACTATGGCTACACCTTC. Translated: CASSLSPSTEANYGYTF.

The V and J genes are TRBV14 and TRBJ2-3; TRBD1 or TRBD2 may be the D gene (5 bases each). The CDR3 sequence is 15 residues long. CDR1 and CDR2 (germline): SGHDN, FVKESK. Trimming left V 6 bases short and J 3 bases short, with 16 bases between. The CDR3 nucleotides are TGTGCCAGCAGTGTAGGGACCCTGGTAACAGATACGCAGTATTTT. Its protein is CASSVGTLVTDTQYF.

CDR3 residues: CASRGIPYEQYF. The CDR3, as DNA: TGTGCCAGCAGAGGGATCCCCTACGAGCAGTACTTC. V and J are TRBV25-1 and TRBJ2-5; no clear D gene. Judging by the DNA end, TRBJ2-7 fits better; the J call may be wrong. The CDR3 spans 12 residues. CDR1 and CDR2 (germline): MGHDK, SYGVNS.

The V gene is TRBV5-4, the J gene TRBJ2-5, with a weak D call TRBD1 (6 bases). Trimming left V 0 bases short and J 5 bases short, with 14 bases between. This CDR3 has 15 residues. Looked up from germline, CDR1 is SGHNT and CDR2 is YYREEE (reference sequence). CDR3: CASSLVPGAGETQYF. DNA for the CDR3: TGTGCCAGCAGCTTGGTTCCAGGGGCCGGGGAGACCCAGTACTTC.

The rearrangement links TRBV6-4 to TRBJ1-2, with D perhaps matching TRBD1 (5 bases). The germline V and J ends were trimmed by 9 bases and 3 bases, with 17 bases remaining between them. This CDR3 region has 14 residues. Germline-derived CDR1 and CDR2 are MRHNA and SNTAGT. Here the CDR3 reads CARRLLGPDYGYTF. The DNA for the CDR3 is TGTGCCAGGAGACTGTTGGGACCGGACTATGGCTACACCTTC.

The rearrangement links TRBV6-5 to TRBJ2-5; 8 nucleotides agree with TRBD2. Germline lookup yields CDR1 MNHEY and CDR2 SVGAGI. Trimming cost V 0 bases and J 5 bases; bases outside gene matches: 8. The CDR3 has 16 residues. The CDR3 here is CASSYSTSGGGETQYF. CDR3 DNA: TGTGCCAGCAGTTACTCGACCAGCGGGGGCGGGGAGACCCAGTACTTC.

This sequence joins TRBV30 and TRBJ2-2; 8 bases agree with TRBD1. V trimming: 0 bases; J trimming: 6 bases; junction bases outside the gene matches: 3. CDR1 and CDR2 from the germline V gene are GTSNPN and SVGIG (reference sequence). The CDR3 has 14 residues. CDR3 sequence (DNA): TGTGCCTGGAGTGTGTCCAGGGGGCCCGGGGAGCTGTTTTTT. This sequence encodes CAWSVSRGPGELFF. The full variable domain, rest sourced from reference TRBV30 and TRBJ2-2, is SQTIHQWPATLVQPVGSPLSLECTVEGTSNPNLYWYRQAAGRGLQLLFYSVGIGQISSEVPQNLSASRPQDRQFILSSKKLLLSDSGFYLCAWSVSRGPGELFFGEGSRLTVL.

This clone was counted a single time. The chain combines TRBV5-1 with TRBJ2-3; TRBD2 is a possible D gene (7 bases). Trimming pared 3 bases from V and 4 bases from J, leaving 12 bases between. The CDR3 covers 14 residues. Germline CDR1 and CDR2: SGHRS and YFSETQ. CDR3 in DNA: TGCGCCAGCAGCTCGAGGGGGGGCGCAGATACGCAGTATTTT. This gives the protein CASSSRGGADTQYF.

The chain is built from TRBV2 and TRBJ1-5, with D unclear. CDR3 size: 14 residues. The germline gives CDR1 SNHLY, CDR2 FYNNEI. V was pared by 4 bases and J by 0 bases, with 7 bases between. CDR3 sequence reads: CASSALSSNQPQHF. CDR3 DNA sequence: TGTGCCAGCAGTGCCCTCAGTAGCAATCAGCCCCAGCATTTT. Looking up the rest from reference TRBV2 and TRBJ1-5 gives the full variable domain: EPEVTQTPSHQVTQMGQEVILRCVPISNHLYFYWYRQILGQKVEFLVSFYNNEISEKSEIFDDQFSVERPDGSNFTLKIRSTKLEDSAMYFCASSALSSNQPQHFGDGTRLSIL.

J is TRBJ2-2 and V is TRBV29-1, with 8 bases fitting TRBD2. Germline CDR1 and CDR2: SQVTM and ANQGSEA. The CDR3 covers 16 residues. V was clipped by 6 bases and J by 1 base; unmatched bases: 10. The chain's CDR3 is CSVYSGGGLNTGELFF. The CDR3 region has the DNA TGCAGCGTGTATAGCGGCGGGGGGTTGAACACCGGGGAGCTGTTTTTT.

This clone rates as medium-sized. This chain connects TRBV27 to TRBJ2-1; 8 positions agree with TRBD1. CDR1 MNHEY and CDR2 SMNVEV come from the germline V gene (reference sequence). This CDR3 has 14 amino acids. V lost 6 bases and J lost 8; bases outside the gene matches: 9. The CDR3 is CASSPGQGGDEQFF. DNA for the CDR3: TGTGCCAGCAGCCCAGGACAGGGCGGGGATGAGCAGTTCTTC.

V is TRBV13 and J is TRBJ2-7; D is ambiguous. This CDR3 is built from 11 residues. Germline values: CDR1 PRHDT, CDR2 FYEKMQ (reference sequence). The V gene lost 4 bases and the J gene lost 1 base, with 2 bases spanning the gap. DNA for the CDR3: TGTGCCAGCAGCTCGTCCTACGAGCAGTACTTC. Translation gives CASSSSYEQYF.

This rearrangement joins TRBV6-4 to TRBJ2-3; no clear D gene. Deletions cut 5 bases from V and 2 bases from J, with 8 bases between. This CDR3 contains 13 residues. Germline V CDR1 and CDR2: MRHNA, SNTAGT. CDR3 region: CASSPRITDTQYF. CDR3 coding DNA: TGTGCCAGCAGTCCCCGGATCACAGATACGCAGTATTTT.